What follows are 19 T cell receptor beta chains derived from one specimen sequenced in a study of T cell responses to AZD1222 COVID-19 vaccine (dated by TCRdb to about 2021). The protocol used for the library was the immunoSEQ multiplex PCR assay. TCRdb took this table from immuneACCESS and kept in-frame rearrangements with V and J called. Such tables lack part of the clones; where checked against another copy, unresolved V genes explain under half of the gap, and the rest is unexplained. In all, the sample holds about 100,000 clones, and around nine tenths of those were seen once. 1% to 1.5% of the sample is in the top ten clones. The time point label corresponds to: baseline before first vaccination. The sample here was peripheral blood, taken on day 0 of AZD1222 vaccination. Every receptor here comes from an adult in good health.

This chain joins TRBV11-2 and TRBJ1-2, with D tentatively TRBD1 (6 bases). V was trimmed by 1 base and J by 4 bases, leaving 10 bases between them. The germline V gene has CDR1 SGHAT and CDR2 FQNNGV. The CDR3 is 14 residues long. Here the CDR3 reads CASSLGGAVYGYTF. Here the CDR3 DNA reads TGTGCCAGCAGCTTAGGGGGGGCAGTCTATGGCTACACCTTC.

The chain uses TRBV30 and TRBJ1-2; D is possibly TRBD1 (5 bases). CDR3 length equals 14 residues. V was pared by 1 base and J by 4 bases, with 13 bases between. The V gene's germline CDR1 is GTSNPN and CDR2 SVGIG (reference sequence). The CDR3 is CAWSEVTGLYGYTF. CDR3 in DNA: TGTGCCTGGAGTGAAGTCACAGGCCTCTATGGCTACACCTTC.

The chain links TRBV27 to TRBJ2-3; D possibly matches TRBD1 or TRBD2 (5 bases each). The length of the CDR3 is 14 residues. The V and J ends lost 4 bases and 5 bases respectively, with 13 bases between them. Germline CDR1 and CDR2: MNHEY and SMNVEV (reference sequence). CDR3 loop: CASSYEGDGDTQYF. In DNA, the CDR3 is TGTGCCAGCAGTTATGAAGGGGACGGAGATACGCAGTATTTT.

The chain links TRBV28 to TRBJ1-2; D may be TRBD1 (5 bases). With 7 bases removed from V and 7 bases from J, the gap between germline ends came to 16 bases. The CDR3 has 13 amino acids. CDR1 and CDR2 (germline): MDHEN, SYDVKM. The CDR3 coding sequence is TGTGCCAGCACCCTATCGGAGAGGGGTGGCTACACCTTC. It codes for CASTLSERGGYTF.

This clone was picked up one time. This rearrangement joins TRBV12-3 or TRBV12-4 to TRBJ1-5; no clear D. The V end was cut by 4 bases, the J end by 7 bases, with 8 bases between. The CDR3 consists of 12 residues. The CDR3 nucleotides are TGTGCCAGCAGTTCCCTTGGGCAGCCCCAGCATTTT. Translated: CASSSLGQPQHF.

The J gene is TRBJ2-7, the V gene TRBV5-4, with 7 bases lining up with TRBD1. V was clipped by 5 bases and J by 4 bases; unmatched bases: 12. Germline V gives CDR1 SGHNT, CDR2 YYREEE (reference sequence). There are 15 residues in the CDR3. CDR3 in amino acids: CASSFKGARGYEQYF. The CDR3 nucleotides read TGTGCCAGCAGTTTTAAGGGGGCGCGCGGGTACGAGCAGTACTTC.

The rearrangement joins TRBV5-1 to TRBJ2-3; 7 positions agree with TRBD2. The CDR3 runs to 19 residues. Germline trimming cut 0 bases from V and 2 bases from J; bases unmatched to any gene: 15. Germline lookup yields CDR1 SGHRS and CDR2 YFSETQ. The CDR3 region has the DNA TGCGCCAGCAGCTTGGGCGAACGCGGGGGTTTTAACCCCACAGATACGCAGTATTTT. Protein sequence: CASSLGERGGFNPTDTQYF.

This sequence joins TRBV7-9 and TRBJ2-1; 8 nucleotides line up with TRBD2. The V gene end was trimmed by 7 bases and the J gene end by 3 bases; junction bases not matched to a gene: 8. This CDR3 is 15 amino acids long. Germline V gives CDR1 SEHNR, CDR2 FQNEAQ (reference sequence). This CDR3 is CASTKSGGGYNEQFF. In DNA form, the CDR3 reads TGTGCCAGCACCAAAAGCGGGGGAGGCTACAATGAGCAGTTCTTC.

The V call is TRBV14, the J call TRBJ1-1, with D unresolved. The CDR3 runs 13 residues. V was clipped by 2 bases and J by 2 bases, with 6 bases between them. Per the germline V gene, CDR1 is SGHDN and CDR2 is FVKESK. CDR3 in amino acids: CASSQSYNTEAFF. The CDR3 bases are TGTGCCAGCAGCCAATCGTATAACACTGAAGCTTTCTTT.

The chain couples TRBV5-5 to TRBJ1-5, with 7 bases that match TRBD1. V lost 7 bases, J lost 2 bases, and 3 bases stayed unmatched. This CDR3 region has 13 residues. The V gene's germline CDR1 is SGHKS and CDR2 YYEKEE (reference sequence). The CDR3 sequence is CASLTGGNQPQHF. For the CDR3, the DNA is TGTGCCAGCCTAACAGGGGGCAATCAGCCCCAGCATTTT.

The chain combines TRBV7-6 with TRBJ1-3; no clear D. CDR3 length: 15 amino acids. Germline assignment: CDR1 SGHVS and CDR2 FNYEAQ. Deletions cut 1 base from V and 5 bases from J, with 12 bases between. DNA of the CDR3: TGTGCCAGCAGCTTAGGGGCAGACGGAAGAAACACCATATATTTT. This translates into CASSLGADGRNTIYF.

This clone occurred once. The chain has TRBV28 and TRBJ2-1; 7 nucleotides line up with TRBD1. J gave up 4 bases and V 6 bases, and 9 bases lay outside the gene matches. CDR3 size: 15 residues. Germline V gene lookup returns CDR1 MDHEN and CDR2 SYDVKM. The CDR3 protein is CASSPGQDAYNEQFF. The DNA of the CDR3 is TGTGCCAGCAGCCCAGGACAGGACGCATACAATGAGCAGTTCTTC.

V and J are TRBV19 and TRBJ1-5, with D possibly matching TRBD1 (5 bases). The CDR3 runs 13 residues. Germline-derived CDR1 and CDR2 are LNHDA and SQIVND (reference sequence). V was trimmed by 3 bases and J by 7 bases, leaving 10 bases between them. CDR3 DNA: TGTGCCAGTAGTATGGAGGGGAGACAGCCCCAGCATTTT. Protein sequence: CASSMEGRQPQHF.

This chain joins TRBV6-1 and TRBJ1-2, with 9 bases matching TRBD1. There are 15 residues in the CDR3. Per germline, CDR1 MNHNS and CDR2 SASEGT. The junction had 5 bases not matched to a gene; V was cut back by 2 bases and J by 4 bases. CDR3 in amino acids: CASSERTGVTYGYTF. In nucleotides, the CDR3 is TGTGCCAGCAGTGAACGGACAGGGGTTACCTATGGCTACACCTTC.

This sequence joins TRBV9 and TRBJ1-4; D call uncertain. This CDR3 has 15 residues. Germline V gene lookup returns CDR1 SGDLS and CDR2 YYNGEE. The V and J ends lost 4 bases and 6 bases respectively, with 16 bases between them. DNA for the CDR3: TGTGCCAGCAGCCCCAATCCATCTGGGGATGAAAAACTGTTTTTT. Encoded protein: CASSPNPSGDEKLFF.

This chain connects TRBV7-9 to TRBJ2-1, with D tentatively TRBD1 (6 bases). The germline V gene has CDR1 SEHNR and CDR2 FQNEAQ (reference sequence). This CDR3 has 14 residues. V gave up 3 bases and J gave up 4 bases, with 10 bases separating them. For the CDR3, the DNA is TGTGCCAGCAGCTTCGGGACAACTTACAATGAGCAGTTCTTC. Its protein product is CASSFGTTYNEQFF.

The gene calls are TRBV5-1 and TRBJ2-1; TRBD1 agrees at 7 bases. CDR3 size: 15 residues. Germline CDR1 SGHRS, CDR2 YFSETQ. The J segment lost 0 bases and the V segment lost 4 bases, leaving 4 bases of the junction unmatched. The CDR3 region has the DNA TGCGCCAGCAGCGGTGGGACAGACTCCTACAATGAGCAGTTCTTC. It translates to CASSGGTDSYNEQFF.

This clone was counted between two and nine times. This chain joins TRBV19 and TRBJ2-3, with D hard to call. V was shortened by 5 bases and J by 2 bases, with 8 bases between the two germline ends. The CDR3 totals 13 residues. CDR1 and CDR2 from the germline V gene are LNHDA and SQIVND (reference sequence). This CDR3 is CASSGQYTDTQYF. The CDR3 DNA sequence: TGTGCCAGTAGTGGGCAGTACACAGATACGCAGTATTTT. The whole variable domain, filled in from reference TRBV19 and TRBJ2-3, reads DGGITQSPKYLFRKEGQNVTLSCEQNLNHDAMYWYRQDPGQGLRLIYYSQIVNDFQKGDIAEGYSVSREKKESFPLTVTSAQKNPTAFYLCASSGQYTDTQYFGPGTRLTVL.

The gene calls are TRBV2 and TRBJ1-5; 7 nucleotides match TRBD1. With V trimmed by 5 bases and J by 3 bases, 7 bases remained unmatched. The CDR3 totals 15 residues. Germline V CDR1 and CDR2: SNHLY, FYNNEI. The CDR3: CASSPTGRTNQPQHF. CDR3 DNA: TGTGCCAGCAGTCCGACAGGGAGGACCAATCAGCCCCAGCATTTT.